These 2 T cell receptor beta chains originate from one sample sequenced in a study of CD8+CD57+ T cells in acquired aplastic anemia. The template for TCR beta VDJ and CDR3 sequence profiling was genomic DNA. Each CDR3 protein gets one entry after TCRdb re-called the reads with MiXCR. The table shows approximately 200,000 distinct CDR3 sequences, with 64% occurring only once. The sample consisted of sorted CD4+, CD8+, or CD8+CD57+ T cells (not recorded which) from PBMCs. The source is a human donor with severe aplastic anemia or a healthy control (not recorded which).

This clonotype appeared many times. J is TRBJ2-5 and V is TRBV20-1; 9 bases agree with TRBD2. After removal of 0 bases from V and 4 bases from J, the junction contained 6 bases not matched to a gene. This CDR3 is built from 15 residues. Germline CDR1 reads DFQATT; CDR2 reads SNEGSKA (reference sequence). The CDR3 DNA reads as TGCAGTGCTAGAGATAGCGGGGGAGTCCGAGAGACCCAGTACTTC. Its translation: CSARDSGGVRETQYF.

This clonotype was counted a few times. The genes are TRBV20-1 and TRBJ1-6; D remains ambiguous. The CDR3 length is 13 residues. V dropped 6 bases and J dropped 0 bases, with 6 bases sitting between them. Germline V CDR1 and CDR2: DFQATT, SNEGSKA (reference sequence). The CDR3 is CSAWSSYNSPLHF. For the CDR3, the DNA is TGCAGTGCCTGGAGCTCCTATAATTCACCCCTCCACTTT.